The subject of this entry is one T cell receptor (beta chain). TCRdb's table, derived via immunoSEQ multiplex PCR, lists solely in-frame clones and lacks some. The repertoire holds approximately 38,000 clones, with about 90% as singletons. The CDR3 runs 15 residues. The ends were cut back, 5 bases at V and 0 bases at J, with 11 bases in the middle. Germline assignment: CDR1 SGHAT and CDR2 FQNNGV. The record originates from a study of blood T cell repertoires in COVID-19. The overall study: PBMCs, B-cell-depleted T cells, or T cells provided the cDNA or gDNA that made up the material.

This receptor was obtained from a middle-aged man with active or convalescent COVID-19. The V gene is TRBV11-2, the J gene TRBJ2-4; D possibly corresponds to TRBD1 (6 bases). What was sequenced was peripheral blood. This CDR3 reads CASSHPGEAKNIQYF. The CDR3 nucleotides are TGTGCCAGCAGCCACCCAGGGGAAGCCAAAAACATTCAGTACTTC.